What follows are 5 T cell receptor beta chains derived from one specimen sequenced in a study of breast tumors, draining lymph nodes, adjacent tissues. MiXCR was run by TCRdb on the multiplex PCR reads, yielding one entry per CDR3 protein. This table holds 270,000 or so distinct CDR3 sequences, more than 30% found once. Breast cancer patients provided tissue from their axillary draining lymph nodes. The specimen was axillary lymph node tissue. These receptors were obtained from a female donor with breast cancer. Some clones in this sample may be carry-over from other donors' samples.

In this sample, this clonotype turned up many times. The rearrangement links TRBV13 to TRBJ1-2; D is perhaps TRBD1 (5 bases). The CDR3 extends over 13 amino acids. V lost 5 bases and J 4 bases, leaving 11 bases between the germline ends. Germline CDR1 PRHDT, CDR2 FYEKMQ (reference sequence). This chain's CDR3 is CASSLQAFYGYTF. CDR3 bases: TGTGCCAGCAGCCTACAGGCGTTCTATGGCTACACCTTC.

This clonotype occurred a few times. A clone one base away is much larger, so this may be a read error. CDR3 protein: CASSASGTYNEQSF. As DNA, the CDR3 is TGTGCCAGCAGCGCCAGCGGGACGTACAATGAGCAGTCCTTC. This chain links TRBV9 with TRBJ2-1, with 7 bases identical to TRBD2. In germline, CDR1 is SGDLS, CDR2 YYNGEE. This CDR3 spans 14 amino acids.

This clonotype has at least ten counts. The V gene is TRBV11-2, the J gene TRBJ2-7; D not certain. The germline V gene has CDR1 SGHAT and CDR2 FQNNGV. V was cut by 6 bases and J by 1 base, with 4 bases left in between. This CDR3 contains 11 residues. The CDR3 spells CASSPSYEQYF. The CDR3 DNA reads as TGTGCCAGCAGTCCTTCCTACGAGCAGTACTTC.

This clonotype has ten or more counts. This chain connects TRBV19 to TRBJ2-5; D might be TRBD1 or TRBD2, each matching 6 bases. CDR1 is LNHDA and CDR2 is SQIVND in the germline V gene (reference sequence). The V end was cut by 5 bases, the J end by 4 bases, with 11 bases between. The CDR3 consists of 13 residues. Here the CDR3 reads CASSFRGRETQYF. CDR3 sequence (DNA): TGTGCCAGTAGTTTCCGGGGGCGAGAGACCCAGTACTTC.

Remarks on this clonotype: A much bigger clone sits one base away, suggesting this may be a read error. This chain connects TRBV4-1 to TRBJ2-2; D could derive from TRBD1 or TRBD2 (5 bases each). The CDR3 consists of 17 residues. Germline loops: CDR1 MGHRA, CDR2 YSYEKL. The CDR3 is CASSPGGGRRGTGELLF. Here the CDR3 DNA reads TGCGCCAGCAGCCCCGGCGGCGGACGCCGGGGCACCGGGGAGCTGTTATTT.